Listed here are 18 T cell receptor beta chains from one sample, sequenced in a study of cytomegalovirus exposure and HLA in healthy donors (dated by TCRdb to 2017 to 2019). Receptors were amplified or captured by the immunoSEQ multiplex PCR assay. The table comes from immuneACCESS by way of TCRdb, which keeps in-frame sequences with V and J called. Part of the clones is missing from these tables; in studies checked, under half for an unresolved V gene and the rest for unknown reasons. This sample has fewer than 250,000 clones in its table, and roughly 89% of those were observed once. 2.6% of the sample rests with the top ten. The specimen sequenced was PBMCs. Receptors were obtained from a man between 18 and 29 years old in good health and CMV-seronegative.

This chain connects TRBV2 to TRBJ1-1, with D tentatively TRBD1 (6 bases). This CDR3 contains 12 residues. CDR1 is SNHLY and CDR2 is FYNNEI in the germline V gene. V was shortened by 6 bases and J by 8 bases, with 13 bases between the two germline ends. CDR3 sequence: CASSWGTYEAFF. The CDR3 DNA reads as TGTGCCAGCAGCTGGGGGACATACGAAGCTTTCTTT.

The chain uses TRBV7-2 and TRBJ1-5; D is ambiguous. Germline assignment: CDR1 SGHTA and CDR2 FQGNSA. This CDR3 contains 13 residues. The germline V and J ends were trimmed by 3 bases and 4 bases, with 7 bases remaining between them. CDR3 residues: CASSLILNQPQHF. CDR3 DNA sequence: TGTGCCAGCAGCTTGATCCTAAATCAGCCCCAGCATTTT.

The gene calls are TRBV6-6 and TRBJ1-2; D uncertain. CDR3 length: 12 amino acids. The V end lost 7 bases, the J end lost 4 bases, and 10 bases lay between the germline ends. The germline V gene encodes CDR1 MNHNY and CDR2 SVGAGI (reference sequence). CDR3 in amino acids: CASKREVYGYTF. CDR3 in DNA: TGTGCCAGCAAAAGGGAGGTCTATGGCTACACCTTC.

The chain recombines TRBV28 with TRBJ2-7, with 14 bases matching TRBD2. CDR3 length: 18 amino acids. V lost 3 bases, J lost 2 bases, and 9 bases stayed unmatched. Germline loops: CDR1 MDHEN, CDR2 SYDVKM. This CDR3 reads CASSFVLRLAGGTYEQYF. In nucleotides, the CDR3 is TGTGCCAGCAGTTTCGTCCTTAGACTAGCGGGAGGGACCTACGAGCAGTACTTC. The entire variable domain, with the rest obtained from reference TRBV28 and TRBJ2-7, is as follows: DVKVTQSSRYLVKRTGEKVFLECVQDMDHENMFWYRQDPGLGLRLIYFSYDVKMKEKGDIPEGYSVSREKKERFSLILESASTNQTSMYLCASSFVLRLAGGTYEQYFGPGTRLTVT.

This chain connects TRBV28 to TRBJ1-2, with D perhaps matching TRBD1 (5 bases). V gave up 2 bases and J gave up 4 bases, with 8 bases separating them. The CDR3 runs 13 residues. CDR1 is MDHEN, CDR2 SYDVKM, per germline. The CDR3 DNA follows: TGTGCCAGCAGTTTAACTGGGGCCTATGGCTACACCTTC. As protein: CASSLTGAYGYTF.

This chain uses TRBV15 with TRBJ2-1; D is uncertain. Between the trimmed V and J ends, which lost 1 base and 10 bases, there was a span of 11 bases. CDR1 is LNHNV, CDR2 YYDKDF, per germline (reference sequence). The CDR3 spans 13 residues. CDR3 residues: CATSRGLAHEQFF. CDR3 DNA sequence: TGTGCCACCAGCAGAGGACTCGCGCACGAGCAGTTCTTC.

The chain carries TRBV30 and TRBJ2-7, with unresolved D. Trimming cost V 4 bases and J 9 bases, with 16 bases left between them. The CDR3 loop spans 12 amino acids. Germline V gene sequence: CDR1 GTSNPN, CDR2 SVGIG (reference sequence). The DNA of the CDR3 is TGTGCCTGGAAATCCGCTGGATACAGGCAGTACTTC. This translates into CAWKSAGYRQYF.

The chain recombines TRBV4-2 with TRBJ1-5; D gene unclear. V was shortened by 0 bases and J by 9 bases, with 6 bases between the two germline ends. In germline, CDR1 is LGHNA, CDR2 YNFKEQ. CDR3 length: 12 amino acids. The CDR3 region has the DNA TGTGCCAGCAGCCAAGAGGAGGGGCCCCAGCATTTT. Protein product: CASSQEEGPQHF.

V usage is TRBV5-6 and J usage is TRBJ2-1; 7 bases line up with TRBD1. The CDR3 is 15 amino acids. Trimming cost V 0 bases and J 3 bases; bases outside gene matches: 3. Germline CDR1 reads SGHDT; CDR2 reads YYEEEE. The CDR3 DNA reads as TGTGCCAGCAGCTTGGTCACAGGGGTCTACAATGAGCAGTTCTTC. It specifies CASSLVTGVYNEQFF. The variable domain in full, with the rest retrieved from reference TRBV5-6 and TRBJ2-1, is DAGVTQSPTHLIKTRGQQVTLRCSPKSGHDTVSWYQQALGQGPQFIFQYYEEEERQRGNFPDRFSGHQFPNYSSELNVNALLLGDSALYLCASSLVTGVYNEQFFGPGTRLTVL.

V is TRBV7-8 and J is TRBJ2-3, with 9 bases matching TRBD2. The CDR3 runs to 15 residues. The V segment lost 1 base and the J segment 6 bases; nucleotides outside the gene matches: 5. Germline V gene sequence: CDR1 SGHVS, CDR2 FQNEAQ. Here the CDR3 DNA reads TGTGCCAGCAGCTTAGGGGGACTAGCAGTCGATACGCAGTATTTT. The encoded protein is CASSLGGLAVDTQYF.

The V call is TRBV27, the J call TRBJ2-5; tentatively, D is TRBD2 (6 bases). Germline V lookup: CDR1 MNHEY, CDR2 SMNVEV (reference sequence). This CDR3 contains 13 residues. V was clipped by 6 bases and J by 5 bases, with 13 bases between them. CDR3 DNA: TGTGCCAGCAGCTCGGGGAGGAGGGAGACCCAGTACTTC. Translating it yields CASSSGRRETQYF.

The V gene is TRBV28, the J gene TRBJ2-3, with D possibly being TRBD1 (5 bases). V was pared by 0 bases and J by 6 bases, with 16 bases between. The CDR3 runs 16 residues. Germline V CDR1 and CDR2: MDHEN, SYDVKM. The CDR3 DNA reads TGTGCCAGCAGTTTATGGCAGGGCCTATCCTTGGATACGCAGTATTTT. Translating it yields CASSLWQGLSLDTQYF.

J is TRBJ2-1 and V is TRBV7-2; unclear D gene. This CDR3 contains 14 residues. Germline V lookup: CDR1 SGHTA, CDR2 FQGNSA. With 1 base removed from V and 6 bases from J, the gap between germline ends came to 10 bases. CDR3 DNA sequence: TGTGCCAGCAGCTTAGGACTCCCCGGCAATGAGCAGTTCTTC. This encodes CASSLGLPGNEQFF.

As concerns this clone: This sample also contains other DNA sequences that code for the same CDR3. The genes are TRBV6-5 and TRBJ2-7; no clear D gene. The V end was cut by 8 bases, the J end by 0 bases, with 8 bases between. Germline CDR1 is MNHEY and CDR2 is SVGAGI. This CDR3 is built from 12 residues. This CDR3 reads CASSPGSYEQYF. The CDR3 DNA reads as TGTGCCAGCTCCCCCGGCTCCTACGAGCAGTACTTC.

The gene calls are TRBV6-5 and TRBJ2-2; no firm D call. Trimming cost V 8 bases and J 0 bases, with 7 bases left between them. Germline CDR1 is MNHEY and CDR2 is SVGAGI. The CDR3 is 13 amino acids. CDR3 nucleotide sequence: TGTGCCAGCGAGGCGACGAACACCGGGGAGCTGTTTTTT. Its translation: CASEATNTGELFF.

The chain recombines TRBV19 with TRBJ2-7, with D possibly TRBD1 on 7 matching bases. V was clipped by 3 bases and J by 2 bases, with 14 bases between them. The germline V gene has CDR1 LNHDA and CDR2 SQIVND (reference sequence). CDR3 length: 15 residues. The DNA for the CDR3 is TGTGCCAGTAGTATCGGGCAGGGGGGTGCCTACGAGCAGTACTTC. This gives the protein CASSIGQGGAYEQYF.

The gene calls are TRBV2 and TRBJ2-5; D remains ambiguous. Germline loops: CDR1 SNHLY, CDR2 FYNNEI. The CDR3 length is 11 residues. V was cut by 2 bases and J by 4 bases, with 2 bases left in between. CDR3 protein: CASSELETQYF. The CDR3, as DNA: TGTGCCAGCAGTGAACTAGAGACCCAGTACTTC.

The chain is built from TRBV7-3 and TRBJ2-3; a possible D gene is TRBD2 (6 bases). The V gene's germline CDR1 is SGHTA and CDR2 FQGTGA. Trimming stripped 5 bases from V and 2 bases from J, with 11 bases between. The CDR3 has 14 residues. The CDR3 DNA reads TGTGCCAGCAGCCCCGGACTAACCACAGATACGCAGTATTTT. It specifies CASSPGLTTDTQYF.